Listed here are 19 T cell receptor beta chains from one sample, sequenced in a study of T cells in Graves' hyperthyroidism and ophthalmopathy. Amplified TCR beta CDR3 regions derived from RNA transcripts. First-round RT-PCR with HTBI primers amplified the TCR CDR3 region. TCRdb reprocessed the multiplex PCR reads with MiXCR, giving one entry per CDR3 protein. The repertoire has roughly 630,000 distinct CDR3 sequences, 15% to 17% of them found once; the top ten carry 6.5% to 8%. The sample taken for sequencing was blood. All receptors derive from a woman younger than 45 with Graves' hyperthyroidism.

At least ten counts were recorded for this clonotype. The V call is TRBV6-5, the J call TRBJ1-6; 7 bases fit TRBD1. Per germline, CDR1 MNHEY and CDR2 SVGAGI. The CDR3 covers 16 residues. Trimming took 0 bases from V and 9 from J; bases not matched to a gene: 8. CDR3: CASSYSSGAGGSPLHF. The CDR3 DNA reads TGTGCCAGCAGTTACTCGTCAGGGGCAGGGGGTTCACCCCTCCACTTT.

The chain is built from TRBV6-1 and TRBJ1-2; D possibly corresponds to TRBD1 (6 bases). V lost 5 bases, J lost 5 bases, and 12 bases lay in between. The CDR3 runs to 13 residues. In germline, CDR1 is MNHNS, CDR2 SASEGT. DNA for the CDR3: TGTGCCAGCAGTATCGGACAGTCGTATGGCTACACCTTC. Its protein product is CASSIGQSYGYTF.

This clonotype has at least ten counts. The chain's CDR3 is CASRLAGGPGEQYF. CDR3 DNA sequence: TGTGCCAGCAGGCTAGCGGGAGGGCCTGGCGAGCAGTACTTC. The rearrangement joins TRBV6-2 or TRBV6-3 to TRBJ2-7; 12 bases line up with TRBD2. The V segment lost 6 bases and the J segment 6 bases; nucleotides outside the gene matches: 6. This CDR3 is 14 amino acids long. CDR1 and CDR2 (germline): MNHEY, SVGEGT.

In its sample, this clonotype was seen many times. The chain recombines TRBV6-6 with TRBJ1-1; D gene ambiguous. Germline assignment: CDR1 MNHNY and CDR2 SVGAGI (reference sequence). Deletions cut 2 bases from V and 4 bases from J, with 8 bases between. The CDR3 consists of 13 residues. Here the CDR3 reads CASSYDWSTEAFF. The CDR3 DNA sequence: TGTGCCAGCAGTTACGACTGGAGCACTGAAGCTTTCTTT.

The rearrangement uses TRBV6-1 and TRBJ2-3; the D gene could be TRBD1 or TRBD2 (5 bases each). Germline V gene sequence: CDR1 MNHNS, CDR2 SASEGT. The CDR3 spans 18 residues. With 5 bases removed from V and 4 bases from J, the gap between germline ends came to 25 bases. The CDR3 sequence: CASSPSRGTGGVADTQYF. The CDR3 DNA reads TGTGCCAGCAGTCCCTCCCGAGGGACGGGTGGTGTTGCAGATACGCAGTATTTT.

In its sample, this clonotype was seen many times. The chain couples TRBV3-1 to TRBJ1-3; 11 nucleotides match TRBD1. Germline assignment: CDR1 LGHDT and CDR2 YNNKEL (reference sequence). There are 15 residues in the CDR3. The V segment lost 8 bases and the J segment 4 bases; nucleotides outside the gene matches: 7. The CDR3 nucleotides read TGTGCCAGCCGGACAGGGGGCTTTTCAGGAAACACCATATATTTT. It codes for CASRTGGFSGNTIYF.

This clonotype showed up just a few times. V usage is TRBV27 and J usage is TRBJ2-7, with 7 bases matching TRBD2. CDR1 is MNHEY and CDR2 is SMNVEV in the germline V gene (reference sequence). Trimming removed 9 bases from V and 1 base from J; junction bases left unmatched: 6. The CDR3 contains 13 residues. This chain's CDR3 is CASQTGGSYEQYF. CDR3 in DNA: TGTGCCAGTCAGACGGGAGGATCCTACGAGCAGTACTTC.

This clonotype was seen only a few times. V gene TRBV5-5 combines with J gene TRBJ2-5; TRBD1 agrees at 9 bases. J gave up 5 bases and V 4 bases, and 6 bases lay outside the gene matches. CDR1 and CDR2 (germline): SGHKS, YYEKEE (reference sequence). The CDR3 sequence is 14 residues long. The CDR3 here is CASSIGTGRETQYF. Written as DNA, the CDR3 is TGTGCCAGCAGCATCGGGACAGGGAGGGAGACCCAGTACTTC.

CDR3 protein: CASSLALGRIAFF. CDR3 DNA sequence: TGTGCCAGCAGCTTGGCCCTCGGGCGTATAGCTTTCTTT. The chain couples TRBV5-5 to TRBJ1-1; D unclear. Germline-derived CDR1 and CDR2 are SGHKS and YYEKEE (reference sequence). Between the trimmed V and J ends, which lost 0 bases and 10 bases, there was a span of 13 bases. The CDR3 consists of 13 residues.

Ten or more counts support this clonotype. The chain has TRBV29-1 and TRBJ1-2, with unresolved D. V lost 0 bases, J lost 7 bases, and 15 bases lay in between. Germline V gene sequence: CDR1 SQVTM, CDR2 ANQGSEA. This CDR3 region has 14 residues. CDR3 sequence (DNA): TGCAGCGTTGAAGATCGAAAGGAGCTTCTTGGCTACACCTTC. It is translated as CSVEDRKELLGYTF.

This clonotype has at least ten counts. The V call is TRBV28, the J call TRBJ2-7; D unclear. The CDR3 is 12 residues long. V was clipped by 2 bases and J by 3 bases, with 5 bases between them. Germline-derived CDR1 and CDR2 are MDHEN and SYDVKM. CDR3 sequence reads: CASSLPHYEQYF. The CDR3 DNA is TGTGCCAGCAGTTTACCCCACTACGAGCAGTACTTC.

This clonotype has ten or more counts. J is TRBJ1-5 and V is TRBV3-1; 8 bases map to TRBD1. The CDR3 sequence is 19 residues long. From germline, CDR1 is LGHDT and CDR2 YNNKEL (reference sequence). V gave up 2 bases and J gave up 6 bases; unmatched junction bases: 18. The chain's CDR3 is CASSQHIQRTGPRSQPQHF. As DNA, the CDR3 is TGTGCCAGCAGCCAACACATACAAAGGACAGGGCCTAGGAGTCAGCCCCAGCATTTT.

Many counts were recorded for this clonotype. The chain links TRBV3-1 to TRBJ2-1; no firm D call. The CDR3 loop spans 11 amino acids. Germline V gene sequence: CDR1 LGHDT, CDR2 YNNKEL (reference sequence). The V end lost 5 bases, the J end lost 10 bases, and 9 bases lay between the germline ends. CDR3: CASSAVTEQFF. The CDR3, as DNA: TGTGCCAGCAGCGCCGTAACCGAGCAGTTCTTC.

This clonotype has more than one count but fewer than ten. This sequence joins TRBV20-1 and TRBJ1-6; no firm D call. Germline CDR1 is DFQATT and CDR2 is SNEGSKA (reference sequence). This CDR3 has 13 residues. Trimming left V 3 bases short and J 10 bases short, with 13 bases between. The DNA of the CDR3 is TGCAGTGCTAGTGGGAGGGAAGGATCACCCCTCCACTTT. This encodes CSASGREGSPLHF.

This clonotype was found many times. The rearrangement joins TRBV30 to TRBJ1-1, with a possible D match to TRBD1 (6 bases). The CDR3 extends over 11 amino acids. Germline V gene data show CDR1 as GTSNPN and CDR2 as SVGIG (reference sequence). V lost 2 bases and J lost 6, with 7 bases in between. The CDR3 DNA follows: TGTGCCTGGAGTAGGGGGTCTGAAGCTTTCTTT. This gives the protein CAWSRGSEAFF.

The sample holds many counts of this clonotype. The chain links TRBV29-1 to TRBJ1-1; no clear D gene. Per the germline V gene, CDR1 is SQVTM and CDR2 is ANQGSEA. The CDR3 is 14 residues long. The ends were cut back, 3 bases at V and 2 bases at J, with 13 bases in the middle. The CDR3 loop reads CSVDGLASNTEAFF. The CDR3 DNA sequence: TGCAGCGTTGATGGCCTTGCTTCAAACACTGAAGCTTTCTTT. The entire variable domain, with the rest obtained from reference TRBV29-1 and TRBJ1-1, is as follows: SAVISQKPSRDICQRGTSLTIQCQVDSQVTMMFWYRQQPGQSLTLIATANQGSEATYESGFVIDKFPISRPNLTFSTLTVSNMSPEDSSIYLCSVDGLASNTEAFFGQGTRLTVV.

The gene calls are TRBV12-3 or TRBV12-4 and TRBJ2-7, with 14 bases identical to TRBD2. V lost 3 bases, J lost 5 bases, and 15 bases stayed unmatched. The CDR3 is 19 amino acids. Here the CDR3 reads CASSFDGGLAGGQADEQYF. The DNA for the CDR3 is TGTGCCAGCAGTTTTGATGGAGGACTAGCGGGAGGACAAGCTGACGAGCAGTACTTC.

The rearrangement links TRBV20-1 to TRBJ2-2; 9 nucleotides agree with TRBD1. Germline-derived CDR1 and CDR2 are DFQATT and SNEGSKA (reference sequence). Germline trimming cut 0 bases from V and 7 bases from J; bases unmatched to any gene: 9. The CDR3 runs to 16 residues. For the CDR3, the DNA is TGCAGTGCTAGAGATTTGTACAGGGGGCCGTTCGGGGAGCTGTTTTTT. Protein: CSARDLYRGPFGELFF.

The CDR3 sequence is CSAKIMGRLNLSGNTIYF. CDR3 coding DNA: TGCAGTGCTAAAATCATGGGCCGCCTAAACCTCTCTGGAAACACCATATATTTT. The rearrangement links TRBV20-1 to TRBJ1-3; D remains unclear. Germline CDR1 and CDR2: DFQATT and SNEGSKA (reference sequence). CDR3 length: 18 amino acids. The germline V and J ends were trimmed by 4 bases and 0 bases, with 22 bases remaining between them.